The source of this T cell receptor beta chain is a study of graft-versus-host responses after intestinal transplantation. Study information: Transplant recipients had multivisceral, liver-intestinal, or isolated intestinal grafts. Every one of the recipients received anti-thymocyte globulin induction and afterwards took tacrolimus and steroids for three to four years.

The CDR3 contains 14 residues. The germline gives CDR1 LGHNA, CDR2 YSLEER. After removal of 4 bases from V and 3 bases from J, the junction contained 2 bases not matched to a gene. The repertoire was sequenced with immunoSEQ multiplex PCR; TCRdb's copy has only in-frame clones and lacks some. The sample lists some 90,000 clones; less than 95% were seen once. Study-wide results and caveats: The recipient marrow held GvH clones, and some of them showed up first in ileum or blood.

With respect to this clone: Its antigen is as yet unknown.

The specimen was unstimulated CD8+ T cells sorted from spleen or lymph node cells, collected before transplant. The chain recombines TRBV4-3 with TRBJ2-3; 9 nucleotides align to TRBD1. The TCR comes from a human donor who was the organ donor for an intestinal transplant. The CDR3 bases are TGCGCCAGCAGCCTAGACAGGGGGACAGATACGCAGTATTTT. Protein: CASSLDRGTDTQYF.